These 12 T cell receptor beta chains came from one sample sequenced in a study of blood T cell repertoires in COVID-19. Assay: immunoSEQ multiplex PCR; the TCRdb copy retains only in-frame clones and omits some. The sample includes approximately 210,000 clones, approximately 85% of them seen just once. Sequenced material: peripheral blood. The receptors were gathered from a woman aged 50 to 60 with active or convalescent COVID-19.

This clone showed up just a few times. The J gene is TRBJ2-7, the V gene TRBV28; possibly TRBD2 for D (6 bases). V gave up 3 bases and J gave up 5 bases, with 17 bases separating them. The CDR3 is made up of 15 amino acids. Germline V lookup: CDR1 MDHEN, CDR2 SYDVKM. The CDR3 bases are TGTGCCAGCAGTTTTGGGGGGACTCGGATTCACGAGCAGTACTTC. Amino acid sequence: CASSFGGTRIHEQYF.

CDR3 amino acids: CASSQGRGVEPQHF. The CDR3 coding sequence is TGTGCCAGCAGCCAAGGTAGGGGCGTAGAGCCCCAGCATTTT. The chain joins TRBV5-5 to TRBJ1-5, with D perhaps matching TRBD1 (5 bases). Germline values: CDR1 SGHKS, CDR2 YYEKEE (reference sequence). The CDR3 contains 14 residues. Trimming removed 4 bases from V and 8 bases from J, with 16 bases in between.

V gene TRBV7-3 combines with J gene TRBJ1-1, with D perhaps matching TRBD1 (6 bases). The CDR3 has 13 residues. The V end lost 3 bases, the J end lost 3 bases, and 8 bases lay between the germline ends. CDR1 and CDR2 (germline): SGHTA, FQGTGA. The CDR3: CASSFHRDTEAFF. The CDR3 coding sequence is TGTGCCAGCAGCTTCCACAGGGACACTGAAGCTTTCTTT. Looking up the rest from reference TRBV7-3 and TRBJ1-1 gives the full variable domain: GAGVSQTPSNKVTEKGKYVELRCDPISGHTALYWYRQSLGQGPEFLIYFQGTGAADDSGLPNDRFFAVRPEGSVSTLKIQRTERGDSAVYLCASSFHRDTEAFFGQGTRLTVV.

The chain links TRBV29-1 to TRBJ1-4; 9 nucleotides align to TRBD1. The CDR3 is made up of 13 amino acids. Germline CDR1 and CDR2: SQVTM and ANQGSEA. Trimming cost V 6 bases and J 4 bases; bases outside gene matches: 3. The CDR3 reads CSVRTGVNEKLFF. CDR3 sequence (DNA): TGCAGCGTAAGGACAGGGGTTAATGAAAAACTGTTTTTT. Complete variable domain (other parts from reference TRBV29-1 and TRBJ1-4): SAVISQKPSRDICQRGTSLTIQCQVDSQVTMMFWYRQQPGQSLTLIATANQGSEATYESGFVIDKFPISRPNLTFSTLTVSNMSPEDSSIYLCSVRTGVNEKLFFGSGTQLSVL.

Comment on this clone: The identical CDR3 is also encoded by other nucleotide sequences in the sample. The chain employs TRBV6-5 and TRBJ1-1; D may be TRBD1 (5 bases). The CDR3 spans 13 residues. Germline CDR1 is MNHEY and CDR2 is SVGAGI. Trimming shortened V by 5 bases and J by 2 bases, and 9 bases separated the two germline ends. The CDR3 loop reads CASSLRGNTEAFF. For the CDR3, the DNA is TGTGCCAGCAGTCTAAGGGGCAACACTGAAGCTTTCTTT.

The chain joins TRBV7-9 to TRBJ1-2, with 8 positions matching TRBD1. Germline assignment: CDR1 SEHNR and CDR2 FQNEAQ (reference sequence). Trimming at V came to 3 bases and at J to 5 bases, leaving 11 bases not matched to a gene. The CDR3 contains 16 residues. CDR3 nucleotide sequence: TGTGCCAGCAGCTTTAGCGGACAGGGACTATCTTATGGCTACACCTTC. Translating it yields CASSFSGQGLSYGYTF. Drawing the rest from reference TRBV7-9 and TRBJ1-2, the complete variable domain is DTGVSQNPRHKITKRGQNVTFRCDPISEHNRLYWYRQTLGQGPEFLTYFQNEAQLEKSRLLSDRFSAERPKGSFSTLEIQRTEQGDSAMYLCASSFSGQGLSYGYTFGSGTRLTVV.

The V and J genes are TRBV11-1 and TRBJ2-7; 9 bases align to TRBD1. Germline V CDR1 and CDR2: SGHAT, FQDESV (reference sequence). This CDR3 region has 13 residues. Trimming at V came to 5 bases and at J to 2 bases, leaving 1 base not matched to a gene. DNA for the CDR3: TGTGCCAGCAGCCGGGACAGGGCCTACGAGCAGTACTTC. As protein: CASSRDRAYEQYF.

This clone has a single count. In DNA form, the CDR3 reads TGTGCCAGCTCAGGGACAAAGAACACCGGGGAGCTGTTTTTT. Translated, it gives CASSGTKNTGELFF. The chain couples TRBV18 to TRBJ2-2, with TRBD1 as a possible D gene (6 bases). V lost 5 bases, J lost 1 base, and 8 bases lay in between. The CDR3 is 14 amino acids. The germline V gene has CDR1 KGHSH and CDR2 LQKENI.

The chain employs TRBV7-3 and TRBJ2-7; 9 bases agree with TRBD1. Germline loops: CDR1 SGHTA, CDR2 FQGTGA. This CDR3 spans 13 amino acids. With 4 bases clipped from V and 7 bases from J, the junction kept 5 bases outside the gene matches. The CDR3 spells CASSSTGGAEQYF. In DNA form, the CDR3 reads TGTGCCAGCAGCTCTACAGGGGGCGCGGAGCAGTACTTC.

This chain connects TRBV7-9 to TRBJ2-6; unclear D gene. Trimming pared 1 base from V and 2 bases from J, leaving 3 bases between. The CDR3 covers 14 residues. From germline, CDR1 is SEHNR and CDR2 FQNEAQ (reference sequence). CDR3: CASSLVTGANVLTF. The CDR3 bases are TGTGCCAGCAGCTTAGTAACTGGGGCCAACGTCCTGACTTTC.

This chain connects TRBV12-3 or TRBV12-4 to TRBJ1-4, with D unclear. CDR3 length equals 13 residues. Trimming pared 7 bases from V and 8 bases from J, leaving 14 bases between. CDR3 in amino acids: CASTRRYGEKLFF. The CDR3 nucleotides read TGTGCCAGCACTAGGAGATATGGAGAAAAACTGTTTTTT.

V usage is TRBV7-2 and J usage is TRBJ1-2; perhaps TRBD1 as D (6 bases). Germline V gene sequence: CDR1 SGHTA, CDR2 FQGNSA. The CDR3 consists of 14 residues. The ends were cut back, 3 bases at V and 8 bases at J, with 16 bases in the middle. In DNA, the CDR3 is TGTGCCAGCAGCTTGATTCGGGACACCCCCGGCTACACCTTC. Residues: CASSLIRDTPGYTF.